Following are 26 T cell receptor beta chains from one sample sequenced in a study of vaccination and CD4 T cells after COVID-19. With the Oncomine TCR Beta short-read assay, DNA from cultured CD4+ T cells was sequenced. Using the QIAamp micro DNA kit, genomic DNA was extracted from the CD4+ T cells that had been cultured. TCRdb analysed the PCR reads with MiXCR anew, one entry per CDR3 protein. This repertoire shows just over 7,500 distinct CDR3 sequences, roughly 30% found once; its top ten account for around 15%. Specified treatment: approximately nine-day PBMC culture with coronavirus spike peptide pools or control peptides (ViraFEST assay). The unexposed donor gave CD4+ T cells before the COVID-19 pandemic (2011-2018). These receptors' targets are unknown. The source material was CD4+ T cells from blood, cultured in vitro. These TCRs come from a human donor in good health.

The rearrangement joins TRBV20-1 to TRBJ2-3; 7 positions match TRBD2. CDR3 length equals 15 residues. Germline-derived CDR1 and CDR2 are DFQATT and SNEGSKA (reference sequence). Trimming removed 5 bases from V and 2 bases from J; junction bases left unmatched: 10. The CDR3 region has the DNA TGCAGTGCTCCTGATACTAGCGCCTACACAGATACGCAGTATTTT. This encodes CSAPDTSAYTDTQYF.

The chain has TRBV28 and TRBJ1-2; D is uncertain. The CDR3 totals 13 residues. V lost 3 bases and J 1 base, leaving 6 bases between the germline ends. CDR1 is MDHEN, CDR2 SYDVKM, per germline. The CDR3 DNA reads TGTGCCAGCAGTTTTGGAGTTAACTATGGCTACACCTTC. Protein: CASSFGVNYGYTF.

This clonotype has more than one count but fewer than ten. The V and J genes are TRBV18 and TRBJ1-5, with D possibly matching TRBD1 (5 bases). The germline V gene has CDR1 KGHSH and CDR2 LQKENI. V dropped 4 bases and J dropped 1 base, with 17 bases sitting between them. CDR3 length: 17 amino acids. CDR3 nucleotide sequence: TGTGCCAGCTCACAAACCGGGGGTCCCTTGAGCAATCAGCCCCAGCATTTT. It yields the protein CASSQTGGPLSNQPQHF.

The chain couples TRBV18 to TRBJ2-7; D may be TRBD1 (6 bases). This CDR3 is built from 15 residues. The V and J ends lost 3 bases and 2 bases respectively, with 14 bases between them. Germline V CDR1 and CDR2: KGHSH, LQKENI. CDR3 in DNA: TGTGCCAGCTCACCGGCCGGACAGTTCCCCTACGAGCAGTACTTC. Residues: CASSPAGQFPYEQYF.

To note about this clonotype: Compared with germline, one end of the junction differs, possibly owing to a read error. The genes are TRBV7-3 and TRBJ2-3, with D maybe TRBD1 (5 bases). In germline, CDR1 is SGHTA, CDR2 FQGTGA. The CDR3 spans 15 residues. CDR3 in amino acids: CASSLLGVGTNTQYF. DNA for the CDR3: TGTGCCAGCAGTCTTTTAGGGGTGGGCACAAATACGCAGTATTTT. Using reference TRBV7-3 and TRBJ2-3 for the parts outside the CDR3, the full variable domain is GAGVSQTPSNKVTEKGKYVELRCDPISGHTALYWYRQSLGQGPEFLIYFQGTGAADDSGLPNDRFFAVRPEGSVSTLKIQRTERGDSAVYLCASSLLGVGTNTQYFGPGTRLTVL.

This clonotype was observed a few times. The chain employs TRBV7-2 and TRBJ2-3; no reliable D call. The germline V and J ends were trimmed by 5 bases and 3 bases, with 9 bases remaining between them. Germline V gene sequence: CDR1 SGHTA, CDR2 FQGNSA. The CDR3 covers 13 residues. The CDR3 DNA reads TGTGCCAGCAGCCCCCCTGGGACAGATACGCAGTATTTT. The encoded protein is CASSPPGTDTQYF.

This clonotype showed up just a few times. The V and J genes are TRBV19 and TRBJ2-4, with D possibly matching TRBD2 (6 bases). The CDR3 loop spans 13 amino acids. The germline V gene has CDR1 LNHDA and CDR2 SQIVND (reference sequence). Trimming took 5 bases from V and 13 from J, leaving 18 bases between them. CDR3 bases: TGTGCCAGTAGTCCGCGCCGGGACTCCCCCCAGTACTTC. Encoded protein: CASSPRRDSPQYF.

By sample fraction, this clonotype is medium-sized. The CDR3 loop reads CAISEGAVNQPQHF. The CDR3 coding sequence is TGTGCCATCAGTGAGGGGGCCGTCAATCAGCCCCAGCATTTT. The rearrangement uses TRBV10-3 and TRBJ1-5; maybe TRBD1 (5 bases). Looked up from germline, CDR1 is ENHRY and CDR2 is SYGVKD. The germline V and J ends were trimmed by 2 bases and 3 bases, with 8 bases remaining between them. CDR3 length: 14 amino acids.

The sample holds a few counts of this clonotype. The chain carries TRBV10-3 and TRBJ1-6, with a possible D match to TRBD1 (5 bases). Germline-derived CDR1 and CDR2 are ENHRY and SYGVKD. Trimming pared 5 bases from V and 7 bases from J, leaving 18 bases between. The CDR3 covers 16 residues. CDR3 loop: CAISSNSGTSNSPLHF. For the CDR3, the DNA is TGTGCCATCAGTTCGAACTCCGGGACGTCCAATTCACCCCTCCACTTT.

The chain employs TRBV7-2 and TRBJ2-4; D remains unclear. Trimming cost V 5 bases and J 9 bases, with 17 bases left between them. Germline assignment: CDR1 SGHTA and CDR2 FQGNSA. The CDR3 sequence is 14 residues long. CDR3 DNA: TGTGCCAGCAGCCCCCGACACGCCGACACCATTCAGTACTTC. Translated: CASSPRHADTIQYF.

By sample fraction, this clonotype is medium-sized. The V call is TRBV20-1, the J call TRBJ1-5; TRBD1 is a possible D gene (6 bases). V dropped 6 bases and J dropped 0 bases, with 18 bases sitting between them. The CDR3 consists of 16 residues. CDR1 is DFQATT and CDR2 is SNEGSKA in the germline V gene (reference sequence). This CDR3 reads CSARGQGLYSNQPQHF. In DNA, the CDR3 is TGCAGTGCCCGGGGGCAGGGGCTTTATAGCAATCAGCCCCAGCATTTT.

The V gene is TRBV6-2 or TRBV6-3, the J gene TRBJ2-3; 13 nucleotides line up with TRBD2. The CDR3 is made up of 15 amino acids. Germline trimming cut 11 bases from V and 2 bases from J; bases unmatched to any gene: 7. Germline V lookup: CDR1 MNHEY, CDR2 SVGEGT. The CDR3 DNA sequence: TGTGCCGGGGGAGGGACTAGCGGGATCACAGATACGCAGTATTTT. It yields the protein CAGGGTSGITDTQYF.

This chain joins TRBV20-1 and TRBJ2-2; D is perhaps TRBD1 (5 bases). The germline V and J ends were trimmed by 1 base and 1 base, with 13 bases remaining between them. This CDR3 has 16 residues. The germline V gene encodes CDR1 DFQATT and CDR2 SNEGSKA (reference sequence). CDR3 protein: CSARGPRQGNTGELFF. The CDR3, as DNA: TGCAGTGCTAGAGGTCCTCGGCAGGGGAACACCGGGGAGCTGTTTTTT.

This clonotype was counted only a few times. The V and J genes are TRBV21-1 and TRBJ1-1. TRBV21-1 is annotated as a pseudogene. CDR3 length: 14 amino acids. The CDR3 nucleotides are TGTGCCAGCAGCAAAGCAATACGGGCCCCTGAAGCTTTCTTT. Amino acids: CASSKAIRAPEAFF.

This clonotype appeared a few times. The chain is built from TRBV20-1 and TRBJ1-6; 8 nucleotides align to TRBD1. This CDR3 has 16 amino acids. The V and J ends lost 3 bases and 8 bases, in that order; junction bases with no gene match: 12. In germline, CDR1 is DFQATT, CDR2 SNEGSKA (reference sequence). The CDR3 here is CSASRLFGQGDSPLHF. The CDR3 DNA reads TGCAGTGCTAGCAGGTTGTTTGGACAGGGAGATTCACCCCTCCACTTT.

This clonotype was seen a few times. This sequence joins TRBV19 and TRBJ2-5; D might be TRBD2 (6 bases). Germline assignment: CDR1 LNHDA and CDR2 SQIVND (reference sequence). Between the trimmed V and J ends, which lost 3 bases and 3 bases, there was a span of 8 bases. CDR3 size: 13 residues. The CDR3 DNA reads TGTGCCAGTAGTATCGGAGGGAAAGAGACCCAGTACTTC. This encodes CASSIGGKETQYF.

The chain is built from TRBV6-5 and TRBJ1-2; D is undetermined. CDR1 is MNHEY and CDR2 is SVGAGI in the germline V gene. This CDR3 is built from 14 residues. Trimming took off 4 bases at V and 8 bases at J, with 17 bases between the two ends. CDR3 amino acids: CASSSRASYPGYTF. Here the CDR3 DNA reads TGTGCCAGCAGTTCTAGGGCCTCGTACCCCGGCTACACCTTC.

The rearrangement joins TRBV6-1 to TRBJ2-3; no definite D call. The V and J ends lost 6 bases and 7 bases respectively, with 11 bases between them. The germline gives CDR1 MNHNS, CDR2 SASEGT. The CDR3 sequence is 12 residues long. The CDR3 loop is CASSGPINTQYF. CDR3 nucleotide sequence: TGTGCCAGCAGCGGACCGATAAATACGCAGTATTTT.

In DNA, the CDR3 is TGTGCCAGCTCACCCCGACTAGTGGGACTAGCAGGCCGCGGACTAGAGACCCAGTACTTC. It is translated as CASSPRLVGLAGRGLETQYF. This chain connects TRBV18 to TRBJ2-5; the match to TRBD2 covers 9 bases. The V gene end was trimmed by 3 bases and the J gene end by 4 bases; junction bases not matched to a gene: 21. The germline gives CDR1 KGHSH, CDR2 LQKENI. The CDR3 consists of 20 residues.

This clonotype is labeled as medium-sized. The chain couples TRBV15 to TRBJ1-2; D remains ambiguous. The germline V gene has CDR1 LNHNV and CDR2 YYDKDF (reference sequence). Trimming pared 0 bases from V and 6 bases from J, leaving 8 bases between. The CDR3 consists of 13 residues. CDR3 sequence: CATSRDRTHGYTF. The CDR3, as DNA: TGTGCCACCAGCAGAGACCGCACGCATGGCTACACCTTC. Based on the CDR3 plus reference TRBV15 and TRBJ1-2, the full variable domain is DAMVIQNPRYQVTQFGKPVTLSCSQTLNHNVMYWYQQKSSQAPKLLFHYYDKDFNNEADTPDNFQSRRPNTSFCFLDIRSPGLGDTAMYLCATSRDRTHGYTFGSGTRLTVV.

The sample holds one count of this clonotype. The rearrangement links TRBV19 to TRBJ2-1; 8 bases fit TRBD1. Germline CDR1 is LNHDA and CDR2 is SQIVND (reference sequence). The trim removed 7 bases at V and 4 bases at J, leaving 15 bases unmatched. The length of the CDR3 is 17 residues. The CDR3 coding sequence is TGTGCCAGTACCCTCAATGGTGGGACAGGCCCTTACAATGAGCAGTTCTTC. Its protein is CASTLNGGTGPYNEQFF. The full variable domain, in which reference TRBV19 and TRBJ2-1 provide the parts outside the CDR3, is DGGITQSPKYLFRKEGQNVTLSCEQNLNHDAMYWYRQDPGQGLRLIYYSQIVNDFQKGDIAEGYSVSREKKESFPLTVTSAQKNPTAFYLCASTLNGGTGPYNEQFFGPGTRLTVL.

This clonotype was recorded a few times. V gene TRBV6-1 combines with J gene TRBJ2-2; D uncertain. Germline CDR1 and CDR2: MNHNS and SASEGT. V gave up 4 bases and J gave up 7 bases, with 10 bases separating them. The CDR3 has 13 amino acids. CDR3 loop: CASSARMGGELFF. In DNA form, the CDR3 reads TGTGCCAGCAGTGCTCGAATGGGCGGGGAGCTGTTTTTT.

The chain employs TRBV24-1 and TRBJ2-5; TRBD1 matches 10 bases. This CDR3 spans 16 amino acids. Trimming removed 4 bases from V and 5 bases from J; junction bases left unmatched: 9. Germline lookup yields CDR1 KGHDR and CDR2 SFDVKD. The CDR3 DNA follows: TGTGCCACCAGTGACCCGGGACAGGGGCCTCGGGAGACCCAGTACTTC. It is translated as CATSDPGQGPRETQYF.

The chain links TRBV24-1 to TRBJ2-3; 13 bases fit TRBD2. Per the germline V gene, CDR1 is KGHDR and CDR2 is SFDVKD. CDR3 length: 15 residues. With 9 bases clipped from V and 1 base from J, the junction kept 3 bases outside the gene matches. The DNA of the CDR3 is TGTGCCACCGGCGGACTAGCGGGAGGCACAGATACGCAGTATTTT. Its protein product is CATGGLAGGTDTQYF.

This sequence joins TRBV7-3 and TRBJ2-7, with 9 bases lining up with TRBD1. Germline assignment: CDR1 SGHTA and CDR2 FQGTGA. The V gene end was trimmed by 3 bases and the J gene end by 6 bases; junction bases not matched to a gene: 6. The CDR3 spans 14 residues. The CDR3 DNA reads as TGTGCCAGCAGCTTTGGGACAGGGTCGGGCGAGCAGTACTTC. Its protein is CASSFGTGSGEQYF.

DNA of the CDR3: TGTGCCAGTAGTAACCCCCCGGGGGGCGCATCCTACGAGCAGTACTTC. It is translated as CASSNPPGGASYEQYF. This chain joins TRBV19 and TRBJ2-7, with a weak D call TRBD2 (7 bases). V lost 4 bases to trimming and J lost 1 base, with 17 bases between them. CDR1 and CDR2 from the germline V gene are LNHDA and SQIVND (reference sequence). The CDR3 consists of 16 residues.